The 3 T cell receptor beta chains below come from one sample, sequenced in a study of T cells in localized non-small cell lung cancer. Here immunoSEQ multiplex PCR was the method, and the copy in TCRdb shows in-frame clones only, minus some. The sample holds 37,000 or so clones, around 90% seen once. Source: peripheral blood, taken before any cancer treatment. These receptors were obtained from a woman aged 40-75 years with stage I lung adenocarcinoma.

This chain uses TRBV30 with TRBJ2-3, with 14 positions matching TRBD2. CDR1 and CDR2 (germline): GTSNPN, SVGIG (reference sequence). CDR3 length: 17 amino acids. The V and J ends lost 2 bases and 8 bases, in that order; junction bases with no gene match: 12. As DNA, the CDR3 is TGTGCCTGGAGTCTGACCGGACTAGCGGGAGGAAAGGGTACGCAGTATTTT. Protein product: CAWSLTGLAGGKGTQYF.

This clone appeared a single time. V is TRBV5-4 and J is TRBJ1-1, with 8 positions matching TRBD1. Trimming at V came to 4 bases and at J to 5 bases, leaving 13 bases not matched to a gene. The CDR3 totals 16 residues. Germline V lookup: CDR1 SGHNT, CDR2 YYREEE (reference sequence). CDR3 loop: CASSQDLTGGRTEAFF. DNA of the CDR3: TGTGCCAGCAGCCAAGATCTTACAGGGGGTAGGACTGAAGCTTTCTTT. The variable domain in full, with the rest retrieved from reference TRBV5-4 and TRBJ1-1, is ETGVTQSPTHLIKTRGQQVTLRCSSQSGHNTVSWYQQALGQGPQFIFQYYREEENGRGNFPPRFSGLQFPNYSSELNVNALELDDSALYLCASSQDLTGGRTEAFFGQGTRLTVV.

The chain combines TRBV18 with TRBJ2-5; D gene ambiguous. Between the trimmed V and J ends, which lost 4 bases and 2 bases, there was a span of 2 bases. Germline V gene data show CDR1 as KGHSH and CDR2 as LQKENI. The CDR3 totals 11 residues. CDR3 bases: TGTGCCAGCTCACTGCAAGAGACCCAGTACTTC. Translation gives CASSLQETQYF.